This TCR beta chain was documented in a study of T-cell reconstitution after alpha-beta-depleted transplantation in children. A few counts support this clonotype. As it was prepared, the TCRbeta library received unique molecular identifiers. TCRdb called the PCR reads again in MiXCR, with one record for every CDR3 protein. The sample lists more than 300,000 distinct CDR3 sequences, about a sixth occurring once. This sample comprised PBMCs, mostly from graft donor cells, obtained 360 days after TCRalphabeta/CD19-depleted stem cell transplant. This receptor was identified in a male patient between 2 and 10 years old who had a stem cell transplant for acute lymphoblastic leukemia, so the T cells may come from the graft donor.

The CDR3 is CSAPGLAGEKFF. The CDR3 DNA follows: TGCAGTGCCCCGGGACTAGCGGGAGAGAAGTTCTTC. The chain links TRBV20-1 to TRBJ2-1, with 14 bases lining up with TRBD2. Germline-derived CDR1 and CDR2 are DFQATT and SNEGSKA (reference sequence). Trimming at V came to 6 bases and at J to 14 bases, leaving 6 bases not matched to a gene. The CDR3 is made up of 12 amino acids.